A selection of T cell receptor beta chains follows, all from one sample in a study of blood T cells in healthy people across ages. TCRdb re-derived calls from the 5' RACE reads in MiXCR, one entry per CDR3 protein. The sample lists more than 650,000 distinct CDR3 sequences; 20% to 25% were seen once. Material for sequencing was blood. The receptors come from an older man in good health. Each CDR3 is given with its conserved first and last residue. A D gene is named only where the DNA matches it firmly. Size is stated for part of the rows, as once, few or many counts, or as a class when the clone is expanded.

cdr3_length j_call d_call v_call clone_size cdr3_aa cdr3_nt
17 TRBJ2-7 TRBD1 TRBV12-3/TRBV12-4 few CASSLSPGQGSLYEQYF TGTGCCAGCAGTCTCTCCCCCGGACAGGGAAGTTTGTACGAGCAGTACTTC
15 TRBJ2-5 . TRBV29-1 . CSVEDLWSDQETQYF TGCAGCGTTGAAGATCTTTGGTCGGATCAAGAGACCCAGTACTTC
13 TRBJ2-5 . TRBV29-1 many CSVGPGLQETQYF TGCAGCGTAGGTCCGGGATTACAAGAGACCCAGTACTTC
13 TRBJ2-7 TRBD1 TRBV7-9 . CASSTGTAHEQYF TGTGCCAGCAGCACCGGGACAGCCCACGAGCAGTACTTC
13 TRBJ1-1 TRBD1 TRBV29-1 few CSVGYRGDTEAFF TGCAGCGTTGGCTACAGGGGGGACACTGAAGCTTTCTTT
13 TRBJ2-5 . TRBV6-6 few CASSSPQGETQYF TGTGCCAGCAGTTCCCCCCAAGGGGAGACCCAGTACTTC
14 TRBJ2-3 . TRBV6-1 few CASSERGDTDTQYF TGTGCCAGCAGTGAACGGGGTGACACAGATACGCAGTATTTT
16 TRBJ1-2 . TRBV7-2 . CASSLAGFGVGYGYTF TGTGCCAGCAGCTTAGCGGGTTTTGGGGTGGGCTATGGCTACACCTTC
15 TRBJ2-3 TRBD2 TRBV20-1 . CSADPGLAGPDTQYF TGCAGTGCCGACCCGGGACTAGCGGGACCAGATACGCAGTATTTT
11 TRBJ2-3 . TRBV20-1 few CSARDLPHRYF TGCAGTGCTAGAGACCTACCCCACCGGTATTTT
13 TRBJ2-5 . TRBV28 . CASSSPGDKTQYF TGTGCCAGCAGTAGCCCAGGGGATAAGACCCAGTACTTC
12 TRBJ2-5 . TRBV10-2 many CASSERQGFWYF TGCGCCAGCAGTGAGAGGCAGGGGTTTTGGTACTTC
14 TRBJ2-2 . TRBV12-3/TRBV12-4 few CASSPAGYTGELFF TGTGCCAGCAGCCCTGCAGGATACACCGGGGAGCTGTTTTTT
15 TRBJ2-7 . TRBV5-1 . CASSLESAGRYEQYF TGCGCCAGCAGCTTGGAGTCGGCCGGGAGATACGAGCAGTACTTC
16 TRBJ2-5 TRBD1 TRBV4-1 . CASSQTEIGQGETPYF TGCGCCAGCAGCCAAACCGAAATAGGACAGGGGGAGACCCCGTACTTC
16 TRBJ2-7 TRBD1 TRBV10-3 . CAISDPTGSPSYEQYF TGTGCCATCAGTGACCCGACAGGGAGTCCCTCCTACGAGCAGTACTTC
14 TRBJ1-5 . TRBV9 . CASSVSDSNQPQHF TGTGCCAGCAGCGTTTCGGATAGCAATCAGCCCCAGCATTTT
15 TRBJ1-1 . TRBV7-8 few CASSLAPRGYAEAFF TGTGCCAGCAGCTTAGCCCCGAGGGGTTACGCTGAAGCTTTCTTT
13 TRBJ1-1 . TRBV5-1 . CASSFQPGTEAFF TGCGCCAGCAGCTTCCAGCCGGGCACTGAAGCTTTCTTT
15 TRBJ2-1 . TRBV12-3/TRBV12-4 . CASSLWDNSWNEQFF TGTGCCAGCAGTTTGTGGGACAACAGTTGGAATGAGCAGTTCTTC
13 TRBJ1-4 . TRBV28 . CASSGRRFEKLFF TGTGCCAGCAGTGGTAGGAGGTTTGAAAAACTGTTTTTT
15 TRBJ1-3 . TRBV9 few CASSVDWSSGNTIYF TGTGCCAGCAGCGTAGATTGGAGCTCTGGAAACACCATATATTTT
14 TRBJ2-3 . TRBV29-1 . CSVVKGFSTDTQYF TGCAGCGTTGTAAAGGGATTTAGCACAGATACGCAGTATTTT
17 TRBJ1-4 TRBD1 TRBV7-9 . CASSPGQVGPTNEKLFF TGTGCCAGCAGCCCCGGACAGGTTGGGCCAACTAATGAAAAACTGTTTTTT
16 TRBJ2-5 TRBD2 TRBV19 few CASSMLSGGHQETQYF TGTGCCAGTAGTATGTTATCGGGGGGACACCAAGAGACCCAGTACTTC
13 TRBJ1-4 TRBD1 TRBV20-1 few CSARDRGSEKLFF TGCAGTGCCCGGGACAGGGGAAGTGAAAAACTGTTTTTT
14 TRBJ2-1 . TRBV14 few CASSQDGTRPLEYF TGTGCCAGCAGCCAAGATGGGACGCGGCCCCTCGAATACTTC
14 TRBJ2-4 TRBD1 TRBV6-1 few CASQTLNQGDIQYF TGTGCCAGCCAGACACTCAACCAGGGGGACATTCAGTACTTC
14 TRBJ2-4 . TRBV3-1 few CASSLRAAKNIQYF TGTGCCAGCAGCCTAAGGGCTGCCAAAAACATTCAGTACTTC
11 TRBJ2-5 . TRBV5-6 few CASSLRGQQYF TGTGCCAGCAGCTTGCGGGGGCAGCAGTACTTC
14 TRBJ2-7 . TRBV3-1 few CASSQALGGGEQYF TGTGCCAGCAGCCAGGCCTTGGGGGGAGGCGAGCAGTACTTC
13 TRBJ1-2 . TRBV10-3 few CAISELADYGYTF TGTGCCATCAGTGAGTTGGCAGACTATGGCTACACCTTC
12 TRBJ2-7 TRBD2 TRBV5-1 few CASSWGGDEQYF TGCGCCAGCAGCTGGGGGGGGGACGAGCAGTACTTC
15 TRBJ2-1 . TRBV12-3/TRBV12-4 once CASSIQGGGHNEQFF TGTGCCAGCAGCATACAGGGTGGGGGTCACAATGAGCAGTTCTTC
16 TRBJ2-2 . TRBV2 . CASRKGGWGDTGELLF TGTGCCAGCAGGAAGGGGGGGTGGGGGGACACCGGGGAGCTGCTTTTT
14 TRBJ1-2 . TRBV14 few CASSRRGGIAGYTF TGTGCCAGCAGCCGCAGAGGAGGGATCGCTGGCTACACCTTC
13 TRBJ2-3 . TRBV12-3/TRBV12-4 . CASRLSVTDTQYF TGTGCCAGCAGGTTATCTGTCACAGATACGCAGTATTTT
15 TRBJ2-3 TRBD2 TRBV27 once CASSLGLAGDDTQYF TGTGCCAGCAGTTTGGGGCTAGCGGGAGACGATACGCAGTATTTT
15 TRBJ1-4 TRBD1 TRBV7-9 . CASSIRTGSNEKLFF TGTGCCAGCAGCATCCGGACAGGGTCAAATGAAAAACTGTTTTTT
16 TRBJ2-3 TRBD1 TRBV12-3/TRBV12-4 . CASSKQGELGTDTQYF TGTGCCAGCAGCAAACAGGGGGAGTTGGGCACAGATACGCAGTATTTT
12 TRBJ1-1 . TRBV29-1 . CSAGTPDTEAFF TGCAGCGCCGGTACACCGGACACTGAAGCTTTCTTT
13 TRBJ2-5 . TRBV10-3 few CAISVSLDETQYF TGTGCCATCAGTGTTTCGCTAGACGAGACCCAGTACTTC
15 TRBJ2-1 TRBD1 TRBV3-1 few CASSVGQLPYNEQFF TGTGCCAGCAGCGTGGGACAGCTCCCCTACAATGAGCAGTTCTTC
14 TRBJ1-2 . TRBV5-5 few CASSLAGAGYGYTF TGTGCCAGCAGCTTGGCCGGGGCAGGCTATGGCTACACCTTC
15 TRBJ2-1 . TRBV6-6 few CASSLPGDTYNEQFF TGTGCCAGCAGCCTTCCGGGAGATACCTACAATGAGCAGTTCTTC
17 TRBJ2-1 . TRBV5-5 . CASSQISQGGPYNEQFF TGTGCCAGCAGCCAAATCAGCCAGGGGGGCCCTTACAATGAGCAGTTCTTC
14 TRBJ2-5 . TRBV4-1 many CASSQDWRGRTQYF TGCGCCAGCAGCCAAGACTGGAGGGGAAGGACCCAGTACTTC
15 TRBJ2-4 . TRBV14 . CASSPLYGGRDIQYF TGTGCCAGCAGCCCCCTGTACGGGGGGCGAGACATTCAGTACTTC
15 TRBJ2-7 . TRBV2 few CASSVRGALSYEQYF TGCGCCAGCAGTGTTCGGGGGGCTCTCTCCTACGAGCAGTACTTC
15 TRBJ2-1 . TRBV12-3/TRBV12-4 . CASSNQGFSYNEQFF TGTGCCAGCAGTAATCAGGGTTTCTCCTACAATGAGCAGTTCTTC
15 TRBJ1-4 TRBD1 TRBV29-1 few CSVAPPGTGAEKLFF TGCAGCGTTGCCCCGCCGGGGACAGGGGCCGAAAAACTGTTTTTT
17 TRBJ2-3 . TRBV10-3 . CAISEGLSRPSVDTQYF TGTGCCATCAGTGAGGGACTTTCCCGCCCCTCCGTAGATACGCAGTATTTT
14 TRBJ2-7 . TRBV20-1 few CSASRQSYLPEQYF TGCAGTGCTAGTAGACAGTCATACCTACCCGAGCAGTACTTC
16 TRBJ1-1 . TRBV19 few CASSRRLQGGGTEAFF TGTGCCAGTAGTAGGAGACTACAGGGAGGGGGCACTGAAGCTTTCTTT
16 TRBJ2-5 TRBD2 TRBV10-3 few CAISEGLAGSGKTQYF TGTGCCATCAGTGAGGGACTAGCGGGGTCGGGGAAGACCCAGTACTTC
13 TRBJ2-7 TRBD1 TRBV20-1 . CSASGQVTYEQYF TGCAGTGCTTCTGGACAGGTAACCTACGAGCAGTACTTC
15 TRBJ2-1 . TRBV15 . CATSADHGAYNEQFF TGTGCCACCAGCGCAGATCACGGCGCTTACAATGAGCAGTTCTTC
15 TRBJ2-1 . TRBV7-2 once CASSHSASSYNEQFF TGTGCCAGCAGCCATAGCGCCAGCTCCTACAATGAGCAGTTCTTC
19 TRBJ2-4 TRBD1 TRBV9 . CASSERPGTGVDAKNIQYF TGTGCCAGCAGCGAGCGCCCCGGGACAGGGGTAGACGCCAAAAACATTCAGTACTTC